What follows are 5 T cell receptor beta chains derived from one specimen sequenced in a study of T-cell memory formation after mild COVID-19. Each CDR3 protein is one row after TCRdb ran MiXCR on the 5' RACE reads. The profile shows around 400,000 distinct CDR3 sequences, approximately 25% of them singletons. The sample comprised PBMCs or a T cell subset sorted from them (not recorded which). Receptors originate from an adult woman who had mild COVID-19 (a few samples of this study predate the infection). Cell type and time point are not known.

The chain has TRBV7-9 and TRBJ2-1; 8 nucleotides align to TRBD1. Trimming at V came to 5 bases and at J to 5 bases, leaving 5 bases not matched to a gene. Germline loops: CDR1 SEHNR, CDR2 FQNEAQ (reference sequence). This CDR3 is 14 amino acids long. The CDR3 region has the DNA TGTGCCAGCAGCGCCCGGGACAGGCACAATGAGCAGTTCTTC. This codes for CASSARDRHNEQFF.

The genes are TRBV7-9 and TRBJ2-1; TRBD2 agrees at 8 bases. The CDR3 has 12 amino acids. The germline gives CDR1 SEHNR, CDR2 FQNEAQ (reference sequence). With 10 bases clipped from V and 8 bases from J, the junction kept 7 bases outside the gene matches. The CDR3: CATRGGWYEQFF. CDR3 nucleotide sequence: TGTGCCACCCGGGGGGGGTGGTATGAGCAGTTCTTC.

There are a few counts of this clonotype. The chain joins TRBV20-1 to TRBJ2-2; TRBD2 is a possible D gene (5 bases). CDR3 size: 14 residues. V was pared by 5 bases and J by 3 bases, with 13 bases between. Per germline, CDR1 DFQATT and CDR2 SNEGSKA (reference sequence). CDR3 nucleotide sequence: TGCAGTGCTCGAGGAGGTACGGACACCGGGGAGCTGTTTTTT. It codes for CSARGGTDTGELFF.

The V gene is TRBV7-2, the J gene TRBJ2-7, with 12 bases matching TRBD2. This CDR3 is 19 amino acids long. V dropped 5 bases and J dropped 3; count of bases not matched to a gene: 17. CDR1 and CDR2 from the germline V gene are SGHTA and FQGNSA. CDR3 sequence: CASSPRRLAGELTRYEQYF. In DNA, the CDR3 is TGTGCCAGCAGCCCCCGGAGACTAGCGGGAGAGCTGACGCGCTACGAGCAGTACTTC. Together with reference TRBV7-2 and TRBJ2-7, the CDR3 gives the full variable domain: GAGVSQSPSNKVTEKGKDVELRCDPISGHTALYWYRQSLGQGLEFLIYFQGNSAPDKSGLPSDRFSAERTGGSVSTLTIQRTQQEDSAVYLCASSPRRLAGELTRYEQYFGPGTRLTVT.

This chain uses TRBV6-6 with TRBJ2-2; D is unresolved. Trimming took off 3 bases at V and 5 bases at J, with 10 bases between the two ends. The CDR3 is 14 residues long. Looked up from germline, CDR1 is MNHNY and CDR2 is SVGAGI (reference sequence). CDR3 DNA: TGTGCCAGCAGTTATGGGGTTTGGACCGGGGAGCTGTTTTTT. Residues: CASSYGVWTGELFF.